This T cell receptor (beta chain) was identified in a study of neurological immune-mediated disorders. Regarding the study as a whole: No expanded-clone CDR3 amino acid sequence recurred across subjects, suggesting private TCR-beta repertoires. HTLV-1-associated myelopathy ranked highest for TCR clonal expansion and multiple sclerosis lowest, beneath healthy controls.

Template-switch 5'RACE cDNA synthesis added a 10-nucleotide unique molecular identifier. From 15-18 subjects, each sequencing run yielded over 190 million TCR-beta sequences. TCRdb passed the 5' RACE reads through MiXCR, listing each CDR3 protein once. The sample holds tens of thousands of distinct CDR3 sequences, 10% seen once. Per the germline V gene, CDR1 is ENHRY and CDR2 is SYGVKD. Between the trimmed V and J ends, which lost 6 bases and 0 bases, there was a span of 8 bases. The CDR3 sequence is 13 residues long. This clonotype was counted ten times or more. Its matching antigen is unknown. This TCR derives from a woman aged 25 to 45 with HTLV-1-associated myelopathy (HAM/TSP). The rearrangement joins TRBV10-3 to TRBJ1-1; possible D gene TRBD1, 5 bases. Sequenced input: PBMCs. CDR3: CAIRGGLNTEAFF. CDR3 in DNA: TGTGCCATCAGGGGGGGTTTGAACACTGAAGCTTTCTTT.